Listed here are 2 T cell receptor beta chains from one sample, sequenced in a study of T cells after yellow fever vaccination. Using its own MiXCR run on the 5' RACE reads, TCRdb lists one record per CDR3 protein. The sample lists 500,000 to 700,000 distinct CDR3 sequences; roughly 21% were seen once. The sequences come from PBMCs, collected 15 days after the yellow fever booster vaccination. These receptor sequences come from a man younger than 40 who received the YFV17D yellow fever vaccine.

The chain carries TRBV6-1 and TRBJ2-7, with 10 bases that match TRBD2. V lost 8 bases and J lost 3; bases outside the gene matches: 7. Per the germline V gene, CDR1 is MNHNS and CDR2 is SASEGT. The CDR3 consists of 14 residues. The CDR3 region is CASLFLAGDYEQYF. As DNA, the CDR3 is TGTGCCAGCCTATTCCTAGCGGGAGACTACGAGCAGTACTTC.

The sample holds a few counts of this clonotype. The chain joins TRBV18 to TRBJ1-1; D not certain. The germline V and J ends were trimmed by 2 bases and 7 bases, with 17 bases remaining between them. The germline gives CDR1 KGHSH, CDR2 LQKENI. The length of the CDR3 is 15 residues. DNA of the CDR3: TGTGCCAGCTCACCAGGATCCGTGGGAGCTAGTGAAGCTTTCTTT. As protein: CASSPGSVGASEAFF.